The present T cell receptor (beta chain) was sequenced within a study of response to subunit inactivated influenza vaccine. TCRdb itself ran the RT-PCR reads through MiXCR, one entry per CDR3 protein. The profile shows fewer than 700,000 distinct CDR3 sequences, over 10% of them singletons. Germline V gene lookup returns CDR1 LGHNA and CDR2 YSLEER. The length of the CDR3 is 16 residues. The ends were cut back, 4 bases at V and 4 bases at J, with 16 bases in the middle. Study results and limitations: Few additional T cells are recruited per seasonal influenza vaccination, authors suggested.

This clonotype has a handful of counts. The antigen remains undetermined. This sample comprised PBMCs from blood, obtained roughly 45 days after vaccination. The receptor's source is a middle-aged man who received an inactivated influenza vaccine. V is TRBV4-3 and J is TRBJ2-2; no clear D gene. The CDR3 loop is CASSLDATFFTGELFF. CDR3 coding DNA: TGCGCCAGCAGCCTAGACGCCACCTTCTTCACCGGGGAGCTGTTTTTT.